These T cell receptor beta chains were read from a single sample in a study of blood T cell repertoires in COVID-19. Generated by immunoSEQ multiplex PCR, the TCRdb table keeps only in-frame clones and is missing some. The table records about 40,000 clones, 80% to 90% of them present only once. Sequenced: peripheral blood. The receptors were sampled from a man aged 70 or older with active COVID-19. The CDR3 runs from the conserved cysteine through the conserved F or W. Fields, in order: D gene, V gene, clone size, J gene, CDR3 length, CDR3 protein, CDR3 DNA. A D gene is named only where the DNA matches it firmly. Expanded clones are given a class, and other clones once, few, many or no size at all.

TRBD2	TRBV27	-	TRBJ2-3	16	CASSPRPLAGADTQYF	TGTGCCAGCAGCCCAAGGCCCCTAGCGGGGGCCGATACGCAGTATTTT
-	TRBV9	-	TRBJ1-3	16	CASSETATASGNTIYF	TGTGCCAGCAGCGAAACAGCAACAGCCTCTGGAAACACCATATATTTT
-	TRBV11-2	-	TRBJ2-7	14	CASSLVRGLGEQYF	TGTGCCAGCAGCTTAGTAAGGGGCCTGGGCGAGCAGTACTTC
-	TRBV12-3/TRBV12-4	-	TRBJ2-7	13	CASSFKGVYEQYF	TGTGCCAGCAGTTTCAAGGGAGTTTACGAGCAGTACTTC
TRBD1	TRBV7-3	-	TRBJ2-1	13	CASSTDRASEQFF	TGTGCCAGCAGCACGGACAGGGCGAGTGAGCAGTTCTTC
-	TRBV6-5	-	TRBJ1-4	13	CASSPYRDEKLFF	TGTGCCAGCAGCCCCTACAGAGATGAAAAACTGTTTTTT
-	TRBV18	-	TRBJ1-2	16	CASSNTGNGANYGYTF	TGTGCCAGCTCAAACACAGGGAACGGCGCTAACTATGGCTACACCTTC
-	TRBV7-8	-	TRBJ2-3	17	CASSLKTRTAFPDTQYF	TGTGCCAGCAGCCTGAAGACAAGGACAGCTTTCCCAGATACGCAGTATTTT
-	TRBV5-1	-	TRBJ2-3	15	CASSLYTSGADTQYF	TGCGCCAGCAGCTTGTATACGTCAGGGGCAGATACGCAGTATTTT
-	TRBV7-2	-	TRBJ2-4	16	CASSLEPSGRQNIQYF	TGTGCCAGCAGCTTAGAACCCTCGGGTAGGCAAAACATTCAGTACTTC
-	TRBV5-5	-	TRBJ1-1	16	CASSITGTGGNTEAFF	TGTGCCAGCAGCATTACAGGGACCGGCGGGAACACTGAAGCTTTCTTT
-	TRBV6-4	once	TRBJ2-2	14	CASRITGNTGELFF	TGTGCCAGCAGGATTACAGGGAACACCGGGGAGCTGTTTTTT
-	TRBV5-6	-	TRBJ2-7	12	CASTKQGYEQYF	TGTGCCAGCACCAAACAGGGTTACGAGCAGTACTTC
-	TRBV5-1	-	TRBJ2-2	15	CASSPAGARTGELFF	TGCGCCAGCAGCCCGGCGGGGGCTCGCACCGGGGAGCTGTTTTTT
-	TRBV15	-	TRBJ2-1	13	CATSRLTGVEQFF	TGTGCCACCAGCAGACTGACGGGGGTTGAGCAGTTCTTC
-	TRBV18	medium-sized	TRBJ2-1	15	CASSPRGASENEQFF	TGTGCCAGCTCACCCCGGGGAGCCAGCGAGAATGAGCAGTTCTTC
-	TRBV7-3	-	TRBJ1-1	13	CASSLTGGTEAFF	TGTGCCAGCAGCTTAACCGGGGGCACTGAAGCTTTCTTT
-	TRBV6-6	-	TRBJ1-1	15	CASSNRQRAGTEAFF	TGTGCCAGCAGTAATCGGCAAAGGGCAGGGACTGAAGCTTTCTTT
-	TRBV27	-	TRBJ2-7	15	CASSLFAQGTYEQYF	TGTGCCAGCAGTTTATTCGCACAGGGTACCTACGAGCAGTACTTC
TRBD1	TRBV6-2/TRBV6-3	-	TRBJ2-7	17	CASSPGTDKPIPYEQYF	TGTGCCAGCAGTCCCGGGACAGACAAACCTATTCCCTACGAGCAGTACTTC
TRBD2	TRBV7-2	few	TRBJ2-3	15	CASSFQRGGTDTQYF	TGTGCCAGCAGCTTCCAGCGGGGGGGCACAGATACGCAGTATTTT
TRBD1	TRBV4-2	-	TRBJ1-2	15	CASSQAQGAPNGYTF	TGTGCCAGCAGCCAAGCGCAGGGGGCGCCTAATGGCTACACCTTC
TRBD1	TRBV28	-	TRBJ1-2	13	CASSLSDRDGYTF	TGTGCCAGCAGTCTCTCGGACAGGGATGGCTACACCTTC
-	TRBV29-1	-	TRBJ2-3	12	CSVTGGTDTQYF	TGCAGCGTTACGGGTGGCACAGATACGCAGTATTTT
TRBD1	TRBV5-6	-	TRBJ2-2	17	CASSLVGTGRNTGELFF	TGTGCCAGCAGCTTGGTAGGGACAGGGAGGAACACCGGGGAGCTGTTTTTT
-	TRBV5-1	once	TRBJ1-3	16	CASSLSDSWPGNTIYF	TGCGCCAGCAGCTTGTCGGACAGCTGGCCTGGAAACACCATATATTTT
TRBD2	TRBV5-1	-	TRBJ2-7	14	CASSSSSGDYEQYF	TGCGCCAGCAGCAGTTCTAGCGGGGACTACGAGCAGTACTTC
TRBD2	TRBV7-9	-	TRBJ2-1	16	CASRTSGGSSYNEQFF	TGTGCCAGCAGAACTAGCGGGGGGAGCTCCTACAATGAGCAGTTCTTC
TRBD1	TRBV11-2	-	TRBJ2-7	18	CASSRPGTGPIRSYEQYF	TGTGCCAGCAGCAGACCCGGGACAGGGCCAATACGATCCTACGAGCAGTACTTC
-	TRBV5-1	-	TRBJ1-1	16	CASSSGGVDRNTEAFF	TGCGCCAGCAGCTCTGGGGGGGTAGACAGGAACACTGAAGCTTTCTTT
-	TRBV19	-	TRBJ1-1	16	CASSIGLPNANTEAFF	TGTGCCAGTAGTATAGGGCTCCCAAATGCGAACACTGAAGCTTTCTTT
-	TRBV18	-	TRBJ1-1	14	CASSPDRRNTEAFF	TGTGCCAGCTCACCAGACAGACGAAACACTGAAGCTTTCTTT
TRBD1	TRBV5-1	-	TRBJ2-5	16	CASSLKRDRYQETQYF	TGCGCCAGCAGCTTGAAGAGGGACAGGTACCAAGAGACCCAGTACTTC
TRBD1	TRBV6-1	-	TRBJ1-5	16	CASSDSKNRGFQPQHF	TGTGCCAGCAGTGACAGTAAGAACAGGGGGTTTCAGCCCCAGCATTTT
-	TRBV6-5	-	TRBJ2-7	13	CASSYSGQGSEYF	TGTGCCAGCAGTTACTCCGGGCAGGGTTCGGAGTACTTC
-	TRBV24-1	-	TRBJ2-3	15	CATSDYRAGTDTQYF	TGTGCCACCAGTGATTACAGGGCGGGCACAGATACGCAGTATTTT
-	TRBV15	-	TRBJ2-1	13	CATSRDRRNEQFF	TGTGCCACCAGCAGAGATCGGAGAAATGAGCAGTTCTTC
-	TRBV5-1	-	TRBJ2-3	15	CASSRDSYSTDTQYF	TGCGCCAGCAGCCGAGACAGCTATAGCACAGATACGCAGTATTTT
-	TRBV12-3/TRBV12-4	once	TRBJ1-4	13	CASSLRSGGKLFF	TGTGCCAGCAGTCTCCGGTCGGGGGGAAAACTGTTTTTT
TRBD2	TRBV10-3	-	TRBJ2-7	18	CAINTTGILAVPIYEQYF	TGTGCCATCAACACCACAGGGATACTAGCGGTGCCTATCTACGAGCAGTACTTC
TRBD1	TRBV7-6	-	TRBJ1-1	16	CASSATGDLSDTEAFF	TGTGCCAGCAGCGCGACAGGGGACCTTTCAGACACTGAAGCTTTCTTT
TRBD2	TRBV9	-	TRBJ2-5	14	CASSVEGLAETQYF	TGTGCCAGCAGCGTAGAGGGACTAGCGGAGACCCAGTACTTC
TRBD1	TRBV3-1/TRBV3-2	-	TRBJ2-7	15	CASSPSYGQGDEQYF	TGTGCCAGCAGCCCCTCATATGGACAGGGTGACGAGCAGTACTTC
TRBD2	TRBV7-2	-	TRBJ2-1	15	CASSAALAGRNEQFF	TGTGCCAGCAGCGCAGCCCTAGCGGGACGCAATGAGCAGTTCTTC